The clone carrying this T cell receptor (beta chain) was observed many times. Its target is not known. Combining iRepertoire HTBI primers with Arm-PCR of CDR3 regions, the authors built TCR beta libraries. Authors' data handling: The study identified more than 50 TRBV and 11 to 15 TRBJ segments across samples. TCRdb used MiXCR to reprocess the multiplex PCR reads, holding one entry per CDR3 protein. Clone size and V and J calls follow TCRdb, not the original study. The repertoire holds roughly 420,000 distinct CDR3 sequences, 13% to 15% seen once, with roughly 15% in the top ten. Noted time point: newly diagnosed GD, antithyroid drugs for less than 3 months. Construction of the TCR library relied on RNA isolated from PBMCs. From each patient, roughly 10 milliliters of peripheral blood was drawn and collected into an EDTA anticoagulant tube. CDR3 length: 15 residues. With 4 bases removed from V and 3 bases from J, the gap between germline ends came to 15 bases. The germline gives CDR1 LNHDA, CDR2 SQIVND (reference sequence).

The data belong to a study of regulatory T cells in long-lasting Graves disease. Findings and limits, study-wide: Persistent disease was associated with favored TRBV28 usage and with favored use of TRBJ1-2 and TRBJ2-5.

The sample was also linked to a second study, of T cells in Graves' hyperthyroidism and ophthalmopathy.

The chain carries TRBV19 and TRBJ1-2; D gene uncertain. The sequenced sample was peripheral blood mononuclear cells (PBMCs), obtained at new diagnosis, from a patient treated with antithyroid drugs. This receptor was obtained from a woman between 50 and 59 years old with Graves disease. The CDR3 DNA reads as TGTGCCAGTAGTACAGCGGACGGAACCTACTATGGCTACACCTTC. Translated, it gives CASSTADGTYYGYTF.